This T cell receptor beta chain comes out of a study of OX40 agonist ivuxolimab in advanced cancers. At the level of the study: Ivuxolimab is a fully human IgG2 antibody that activates OX40 (CD134).

Germline assignment: CDR1 MNHEY and CDR2 SMNVEV (reference sequence). Trimming took 2 bases from V and 3 from J, leaving 9 bases between them. The CDR3 consists of 14 residues. Produced via immunoSEQ multiplex PCR; TCRdb's table is partial and in-frame only. Of about 72,000 clones listed, about 87% are singletons. Here the sequenced sample was CD4+ or CD8+ T cells sorted from blood, taken in a trial of the OX40 agonist ivuxolimab. The receptor's source is an adult with an advanced solid tumor such as melanoma, head and neck, liver or kidney cancer. V and J are TRBV27 and TRBJ2-3; weak D call: TRBD2 (5 bases). The CDR3 coding sequence is TGTGCCAGCAGTTTACCGGACTGGACAGATACGCAGTATTTT. Residues: CASSLPDWTDTQYF.